This entry describes one T cell receptor (beta chain). No antigen is known for it. Per-nucleotide qualities are absent, and no much larger clonotype sits a single base away. This record comes from a study of T cell repertoires in aging, cancer and after chemotherapy (dated by TCRdb to about 2019). About the study as a whole: The donors fell into six age groups ranging from 30 or younger to 70 or older, and each group had at least three individuals. Paired pre- and post-chemotherapy samples in the hematological group came from chronic lymphocytic leukemia patients treated with fludarabine- or bendamustine-based regimens. The full dataset contained about 10 million TCR reads. To look at immunoaging and at how T cells reconstitute after chemotherapy, the study profiled TCR beta repertoires in peripheral blood from both healthy donors and cancer patients. A cohort of 220 or so cancer patients (approximately 90 with hematological and approximately 120 with solid cancers) was assembled, and around 100 healthy donors were included as a reference group. Beyond this particular receptor, the publication reports: An increase in median generation probability over the chemotherapy interval was observed in both cancer cohorts, suggesting that the repertoire was reconstituted through rebound thymic output. Lymphoid organ infiltration was present in hematological cancer patients, and this infiltration may itself impair thymic emigration or peripheral T cell expansion. Significantly lower blood TCR diversity and higher clonality were observed in untreated patients with hematological or solid cancers than in age-matched healthy donors. In healthy donors, the decline in TCR diversity with age was mainly due to loss of richness, whereas in cancer patients loss of evenness also played a role. According to the authors, the repertoire data do not permit conclusions about immunological memory after chemotherapy.

CDR3 length: 13 amino acids, cysteine to phenylalanine. Just the 39-base CDR3 DNA is kept, in frame starting at base 1. Trimming takes 7 bases from V and 8 bases from J, and the germline ends sit 17 bases apart. TCR beta rearrangements were amplified from genomic DNA isolated from peripheral blood, not from sorted cells or RNA. Multiplex touch-down PCR with a mixed TRB-A/B primer pool was used to amplify rearranged TRB sequences covering the V, D and J segments. Illumina adapters and sample indices were attached to the amplicons through two consecutive PCR reactions run with Phusion HS II polymerase. Amplicons were gel-purified with the NucleoSpin Gel and PCR Clean-up kit, then checked with Qubit and an Agilent 2100 Bioanalyzer. Sequencing of libraries was carried out on an Illumina MiSeq in 600-cycle, single-indexed, paired-end runs. Concerning the study's data processing: MiXCR versions 2.12 and 3.0.5 were used to process the TRB sequences. Each unique CDR3 nucleotide sequence was counted as one clone, and only productive sequences with at least two reads were retained. The repertoire metrics were Shannon diversity, evenness, clonality (calculated as one minus evenness), and diversity profiles parameterized by alpha from 0 to 5. The IGoR algorithm was used to compute generation probabilities of clones in paired pre- and post-chemotherapy samples. The public reads were reanalyzed by TCRdb: fastp trimming at Q25, MiXCR alignment, in-frame beta chains only. Under each unique CDR3 protein, matching rows form one entry showing the most common genes and DNA. These V and J calls originate from TCRdb's pipeline instead of the authors' own analysis. This sample gives about 1,300 distinct CDR3 sequences in total; about 46% of them show up just once. The ten most abundant clones make up 15% to 20% of the sample.

This sequence originates from a human donor with a blood cancer. The V and J segments used are TRBV12-3 or TRBV12-4 and TRBJ1-2, with TRBD1 as a weak D call on 5 bases. The source material was blood. The CDR3 region reads CASIGTSTDGYTF. The sequenced DNA: TGTGCCAGCATCGGGACTTCAACCGACGGCTACACCTTC.